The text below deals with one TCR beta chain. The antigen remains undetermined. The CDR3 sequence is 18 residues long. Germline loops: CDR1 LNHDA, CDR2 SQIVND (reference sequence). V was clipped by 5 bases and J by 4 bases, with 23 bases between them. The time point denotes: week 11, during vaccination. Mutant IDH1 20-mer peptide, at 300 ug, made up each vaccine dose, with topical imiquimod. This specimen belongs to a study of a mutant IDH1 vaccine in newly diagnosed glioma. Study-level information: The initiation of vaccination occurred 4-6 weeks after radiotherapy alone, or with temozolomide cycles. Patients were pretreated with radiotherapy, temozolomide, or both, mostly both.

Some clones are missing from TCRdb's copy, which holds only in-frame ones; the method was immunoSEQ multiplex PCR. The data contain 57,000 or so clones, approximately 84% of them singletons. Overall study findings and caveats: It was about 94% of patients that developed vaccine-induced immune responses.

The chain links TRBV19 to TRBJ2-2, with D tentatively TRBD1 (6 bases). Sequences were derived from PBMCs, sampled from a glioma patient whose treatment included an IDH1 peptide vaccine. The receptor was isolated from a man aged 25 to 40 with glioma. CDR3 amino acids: CASSGARLPTGLTGELFF. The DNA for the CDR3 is TGTGCCAGTAGTGGAGCCCGGCTCCCGACAGGCCTCACCGGGGAGCTGTTTTTT.